This TCR beta chain was recovered during a study of blood T cell repertoires in COVID-19. As for the study in general: Sources were T cells, B-cell-depleted T cells, or PBMCs; the material itself was cDNA or gDNA.

Some clones are missing from TCRdb's copy, which holds only in-frame ones; the method was immunoSEQ multiplex PCR. The top ten clones hold 4% to 5% of a sample with some 330,000 clones, more than 75% of them seen once. This CDR3 has 14 amino acids. Trimming cost V 5 bases and J 5 bases, with 13 bases left between them. Per the germline V gene, CDR1 is SGHDT and CDR2 is YYEEEE. Participants' reported clinical history set cohort assignment. The chain combines TRBV5-6 with TRBJ2-2; the D gene is possibly TRBD1 (8 bases). This receptor was taken from a man aged 25-45 years who had recovered from COVID-19. Sequenced sample: PBMCs or T cells enriched from blood (not recorded which). For the CDR3, the DNA is TGTGCCAGCAGTGAACAGGGGGGGACCGGGGAGCTGTTTTTT. It specifies CASSEQGGTGELFF.